This T cell receptor beta chain was sequenced during a study of CD8+CD57+ T cells in acquired aplastic anemia. Study-wide context: Sorted CD4+ and CD8+ cell DNA averaged 3.2 ug. Findings of the study overall: It was found that more than 25 CD8+ CDR3 sequences were shared between patients and controls.

Genomic DNA served as template for TCR beta VDJ and CDR3 profiling. TCRdb re-called the reads through MiXCR, storing one row per CDR3 protein. The table has about 170,000 distinct CDR3 sequences, approximately 40% seen once. V lost 11 bases to trimming and J lost 5 bases; unmatched junction nucleotides: 17. CDR1 and CDR2 from the germline V gene are ENHRY and SYGVKD. The length of the CDR3 is 15 residues. Remarks on this clonotype: Its target is unknown. A much larger clone differs from this one at a single base, so this may be a read error.

This chain connects TRBV10-3 to TRBJ2-7; 8 bases map to TRBD1. This TCR was recovered from a human donor in good health. The material sequenced was sorted CD4+, CD8+, or CD8+CD57+ T cells (not recorded which) from PBMCs. CDR3 nucleotide sequence: TGTGCCTGCAGTAACCCCGTCGCAGGGGGCCACGAGCAGTACTTC. Translation gives CACSNPVAGGHEQYF.